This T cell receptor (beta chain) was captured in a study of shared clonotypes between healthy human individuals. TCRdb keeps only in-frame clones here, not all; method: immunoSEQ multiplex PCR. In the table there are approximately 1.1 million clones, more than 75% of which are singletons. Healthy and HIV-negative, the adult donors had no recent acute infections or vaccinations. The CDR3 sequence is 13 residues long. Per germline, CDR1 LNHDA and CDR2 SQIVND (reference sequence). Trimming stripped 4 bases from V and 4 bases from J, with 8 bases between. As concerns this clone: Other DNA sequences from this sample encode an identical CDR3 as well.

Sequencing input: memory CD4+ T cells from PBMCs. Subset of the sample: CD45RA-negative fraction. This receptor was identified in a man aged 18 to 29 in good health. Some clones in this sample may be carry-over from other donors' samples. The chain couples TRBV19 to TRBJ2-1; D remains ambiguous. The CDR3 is CASSKGRYNEQFF. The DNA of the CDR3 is TGTGCCAGTAGTAAAGGACGGTACAATGAGCAGTTCTTC.